The 15 T cell receptor beta chains in this list originate from one sample, sequenced in a study of vaccination and CD4 T cells after COVID-19. With the Oncomine TCR Beta short-read assay, DNA from cultured CD4+ T cells was sequenced. MiXCR was run by TCRdb on the PCR reads, yielding one entry per CDR3 protein. The repertoire holds roughly 12,000 distinct CDR3 sequences, with 55% to 60% as singletons. These TCRs are of unknown antigen specificity. As for treatment: roughly ten-day PBMC culture with coronavirus spike peptide pools or control peptides (ViraFEST assay). The sequencing input was CD4+ T cells from blood, cultured in vitro. The receptor source for this set is a human donor who had recovered from COVID-19.

This chain joins TRBV7-8 and TRBJ2-1; tentatively, D is TRBD2 (6 bases). The CDR3 length is 16 residues. CDR1 is SGHVS and CDR2 is FQNEAQ in the germline V gene. V dropped 5 bases and J dropped 2 bases, with 16 bases sitting between them. The CDR3 region is CASSPSDPGAYNEQFF. Here the CDR3 DNA reads TGTGCCAGCAGCCCTAGCGACCCAGGCGCCTACAATGAGCAGTTCTTC.

This clonotype was seen more than once but under ten times. The chain links TRBV15 to TRBJ1-1; D is possibly TRBD1 (5 bases). V lost 5 bases to trimming and J lost 0 bases, with 19 bases between them. Germline V CDR1 and CDR2: LNHNV, YYDKDF (reference sequence). The CDR3 contains 17 residues. This chain's CDR3 is CATSLPYQAGMNTEAFF. CDR3 nucleotides: TGTGCCACCAGCCTACCCTATCAGGCAGGGATGAACACTGAAGCTTTCTTT.

The V and J genes are TRBV28 and TRBJ1-5; D perhaps matches TRBD1 (6 bases). V was trimmed by 5 bases and J by 1 base, leaving 18 bases between them. This CDR3 spans 17 amino acids. CDR1 MDHEN and CDR2 SYDVKM come from the germline V gene. The CDR3, as DNA: TGTGCCAGCAGTCCCATTTCGGGGGGCGCGAGCAATCAGCCCCAGCATTTT. It codes for CASSPISGGASNQPQHF. The full variable domain, its missing parts supplied by reference TRBV28 and TRBJ1-5, is DVKVTQSSRYLVKRTGEKVFLECVQDMDHENMFWYRQDPGLGLRLIYFSYDVKMKEKGDIPEGYSVSREKKERFSLILESASTNQTSMYLCASSPISGGASNQPQHFGDGTRLSIL.

The V gene is TRBV6-5, the J gene TRBJ2-5; D gene ambiguous. The CDR3 contains 14 residues. In germline, CDR1 is MNHEY, CDR2 SVGAGI. V lost 0 bases and J 1 base, leaving 6 bases between the germline ends. The CDR3 region is CASSYSKAQETQYF. The CDR3 region has the DNA TGTGCCAGCAGTTACTCGAAGGCCCAAGAGACCCAGTACTTC.

The gene calls are TRBV2 and TRBJ1-1, with 9 bases lining up with TRBD1. The CDR3 loop spans 14 amino acids. Germline V gene data show CDR1 as SNHLY and CDR2 as FYNNEI. V was pared by 6 bases and J by 5 bases, with 7 bases of the junction left unmatched. The CDR3 nucleotides are TGTGCCAGCAGAGACACAGGGGGCGGGACTGAAGCTTTCTTT. It encodes CASRDTGGGTEAFF.

This clonotype is medium-sized within its sample. The V and J genes are TRBV20-1 and TRBJ1-2, with a possible D match to TRBD1 (5 bases). The V gene lost 5 bases and the J gene lost 8 bases, with 15 bases spanning the gap. Germline loops: CDR1 DFQATT, CDR2 SNEGSKA (reference sequence). The CDR3 extends over 12 amino acids. The CDR3 reads CSAYRDARGYTF. CDR3 coding DNA: TGCAGTGCTTACCGGGACGCCCGGGGCTACACCTTC.

This clonotype was seen a handful of times. The chain combines TRBV15 with TRBJ2-7; D unclear. Germline lookup yields CDR1 LNHNV and CDR2 YYDKDF (reference sequence). The CDR3 is made up of 13 amino acids. Trimming took 0 bases from V and 6 from J, leaving 9 bases between them. Written as DNA, the CDR3 is TGTGCCACCAGCAGAGACATTGTACGCGAGCAGTACTTC. This encodes CATSRDIVREQYF.

The rearrangement joins TRBV28 to TRBJ1-3; D unresolved. CDR1 is MDHEN, CDR2 SYDVKM, per germline. CDR3 size: 14 residues. Trimming left V 8 bases short and J 4 bases short, with 15 bases between. CDR3 residues: CASLTTTEGNTIYF. The CDR3 DNA follows: TGTGCCAGCCTGACAACAACCGAGGGAAACACCATATATTTT.

The chain combines TRBV20-1 with TRBJ2-7, with D possibly being TRBD1 (6 bases). The CDR3 extends over 14 amino acids. Looked up from germline, CDR1 is DFQATT and CDR2 is SNEGSKA (reference sequence). The V gene lost 5 bases and the J gene lost 5 bases, with 19 bases spanning the gap. Here the CDR3 DNA reads TGCAGTGCTGGGCTACAGGGCGTCGGCCACGAGCAGTACTTC. Protein: CSAGLQGVGHEQYF.

The count of this clonotype is one. The chain combines TRBV2 with TRBJ2-2, with TRBD1 matching over 9 bases. This CDR3 region has 15 residues. Per the germline V gene, CDR1 is SNHLY and CDR2 is FYNNEI. The V segment lost 7 bases and the J segment 5 bases; nucleotides outside the gene matches: 8. CDR3 region: CASTPWTGDTGELFF. The CDR3, as DNA: TGTGCCAGCACCCCGTGGACAGGGGATACCGGGGAGCTGTTTTTT.

This rearrangement joins TRBV12-3 or TRBV12-4 to TRBJ1-1; weak D call: TRBD1 (5 bases). Between the trimmed V and J ends, which lost 6 bases and 4 bases, there was a span of 12 bases. CDR3 length equals 13 residues. CDR3 region: CASSPGESTEAFF. The CDR3 nucleotides are TGTGCCAGCAGCCCGGGGGAATCCACTGAAGCTTTCTTT.

This chain connects TRBV20-1 to TRBJ1-1; no clear D gene. The ends were cut back, 0 bases at V and 3 bases at J, with 11 bases in the middle. The CDR3 spans 14 residues. Per germline, CDR1 DFQATT and CDR2 SNEGSKA (reference sequence). CDR3 nucleotide sequence: TGCAGTGCTAGAGACGTACTGGCAGACACTGAAGCTTTCTTT. Protein: CSARDVLADTEAFF.

This clonotype has a handful of counts. The junction departs from germline at one end; a sequencing error may be responsible. The V gene is TRBV20-1, the J gene TRBJ1-6; TRBD1 might be the D (5 bases). The CDR3 sequence is 13 residues long. The germline gives CDR1 DFQATT, CDR2 SNEGSKA (reference sequence). The CDR3 is CSARDSADSPLHF. The CDR3 nucleotides read TGCAGTGCCAGAGACAGCGCAGATTCACCCCTCCACTTT.

The V call is TRBV12-3 or TRBV12-4, the J call TRBJ2-3, with 7 bases fitting TRBD2. Trimming at V came to 3 bases and at J to 0 bases, leaving 6 bases not matched to a gene. CDR3 size: 16 residues. The CDR3 DNA sequence: TGTGCCAGCAGTTTTAGGCGGGAGTGGAGCACAGATACGCAGTATTTT. It yields the protein CASSFRREWSTDTQYF.

The V call is TRBV4-3, the J call TRBJ2-3; D may be TRBD1 or TRBD2 (6 bases each). CDR1 is LGHNA and CDR2 is YSLEER in the germline V gene. The CDR3 covers 16 residues. Trimming took off 5 bases at V and 0 bases at J, with 15 bases between the two ends. CDR3 protein: CASSYRGPPSTDTQYF. CDR3 nucleotides: TGCGCCAGCAGCTACCGGGGGCCCCCAAGCACAGATACGCAGTATTTT.